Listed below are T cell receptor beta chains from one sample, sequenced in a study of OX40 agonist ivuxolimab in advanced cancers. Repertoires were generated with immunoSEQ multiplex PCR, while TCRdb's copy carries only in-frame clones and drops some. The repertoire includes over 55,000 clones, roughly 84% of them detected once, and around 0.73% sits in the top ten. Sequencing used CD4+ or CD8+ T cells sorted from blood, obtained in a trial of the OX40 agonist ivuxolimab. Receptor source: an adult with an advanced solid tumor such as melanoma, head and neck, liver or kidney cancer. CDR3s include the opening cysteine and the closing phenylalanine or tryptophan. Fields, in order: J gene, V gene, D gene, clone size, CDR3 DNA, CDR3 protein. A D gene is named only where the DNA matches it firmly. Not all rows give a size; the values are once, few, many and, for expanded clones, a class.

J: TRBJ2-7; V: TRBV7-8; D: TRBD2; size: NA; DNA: TGTGCCAGCAGCTTAGGGCGGGAGGGCTACGAGCAGTACTTC; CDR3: CASSLGREGYEQYF
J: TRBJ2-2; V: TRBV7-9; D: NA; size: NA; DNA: TGTGCCAGCAGCTTTATACGGAGTGGCACCGGGGAGCTGTTTTTT; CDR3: CASSFIRSGTGELFF
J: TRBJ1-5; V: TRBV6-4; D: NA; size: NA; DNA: TGTGCCAGCAGTGACCCCTTGGACTCATCTGCAGGTCAGCCCCAGCATTTT; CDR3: CASSDPLDSSAGQPQHF
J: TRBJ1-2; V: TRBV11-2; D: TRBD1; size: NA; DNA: TGTGCCAGCAGCACCCAGGGGGGGGCCTATGGCTACACCTTC; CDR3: CASSTQGGAYGYTF
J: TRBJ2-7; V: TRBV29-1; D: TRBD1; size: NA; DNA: TGCAGCGCAAGGAGAGGGACAGGACGATACGAGCAGTACTTC; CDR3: CSARRGTGRYEQYF
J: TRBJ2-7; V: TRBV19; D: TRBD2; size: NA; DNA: TGTGCCAGTAGGGAAAGCGGGAGTCTGTACTACGAGCAGTACTTC; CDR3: CASRESGSLYYEQYF
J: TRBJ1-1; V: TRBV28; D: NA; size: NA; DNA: TGTGCCAGCAGCTACATGGGGCGAGGTGGTGAAGCTTTCTTT; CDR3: CASSYMGRGGEAFF
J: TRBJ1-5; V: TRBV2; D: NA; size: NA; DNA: TGTGCCAGCAGTGGGGGGACACAATATCAGCCCCAGCATTTT; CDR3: CASSGGTQYQPQHF
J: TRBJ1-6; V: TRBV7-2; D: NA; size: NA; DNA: TGTGCCAGCAGCTTAGGGACATTTGGTTCACCCCTCCACTTT; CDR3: CASSLGTFGSPLHF
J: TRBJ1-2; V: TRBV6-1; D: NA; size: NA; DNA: TGTGCCAGCAGAACACCGGGCTCCTATGGCTACACCTTC; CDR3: CASRTPGSYGYTF
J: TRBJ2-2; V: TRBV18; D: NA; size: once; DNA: TGTGCCAGCTCACCGCAGCCAGGGTTCGAGGAGCTGTTTTTT; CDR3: CASSPQPGFEELFF
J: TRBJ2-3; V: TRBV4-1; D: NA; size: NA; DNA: TGCGCCAGCAGCCAAACCCACCGCGGGACGCTCACAGATACGCAGTATTTT; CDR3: CASSQTHRGTLTDTQYF
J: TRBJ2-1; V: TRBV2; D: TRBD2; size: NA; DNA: TGTGCCAGCACCGGGCTAGCGGCCCCCTACAATGAGCAGTTCTTC; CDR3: CASTGLAAPYNEQFF